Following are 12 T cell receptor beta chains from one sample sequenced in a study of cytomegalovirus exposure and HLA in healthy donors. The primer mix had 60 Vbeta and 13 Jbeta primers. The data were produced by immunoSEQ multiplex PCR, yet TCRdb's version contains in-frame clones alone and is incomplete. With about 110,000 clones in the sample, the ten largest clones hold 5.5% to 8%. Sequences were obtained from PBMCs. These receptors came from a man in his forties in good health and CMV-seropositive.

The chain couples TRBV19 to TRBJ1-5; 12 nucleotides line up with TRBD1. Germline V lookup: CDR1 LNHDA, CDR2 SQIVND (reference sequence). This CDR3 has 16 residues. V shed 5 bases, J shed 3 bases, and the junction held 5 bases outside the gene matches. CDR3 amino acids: CASSPGTGGFNQPQHF. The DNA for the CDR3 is TGTGCCAGTAGTCCCGGGACAGGGGGCTTCAATCAGCCCCAGCATTTT.

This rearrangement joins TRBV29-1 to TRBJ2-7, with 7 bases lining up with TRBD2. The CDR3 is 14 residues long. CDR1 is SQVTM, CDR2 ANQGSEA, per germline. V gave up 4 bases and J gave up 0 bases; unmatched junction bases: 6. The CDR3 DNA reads TGCAGCGTTGCGATCGGGGGGAGCTCCTACGAGCAGTACTTC. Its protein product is CSVAIGGSSYEQYF.

CDR3 sequence (DNA): TGCAGCGTTGCGAGCGGAACTAGCACAGATACGCAGTATTTT. Translation gives CSVASGTSTDTQYF. J is TRBJ2-3 and V is TRBV29-1; D is possibly TRBD2 (5 bases). Germline-derived CDR1 and CDR2 are SQVTM and ANQGSEA. V lost 4 bases to trimming and J lost 0 bases, with 11 bases between them. This CDR3 comprises 14 residues.

In nucleotides, the CDR3 is TGCAGCTTCGAGGGGAGGGGGACCGGGGAGCTGTTTTTT. Its protein is CSFEGRGTGELFF. The chain couples TRBV29-1 to TRBJ2-2, with TRBD2 as a possible D gene (7 bases). Germline V CDR1 and CDR2: SQVTM, ANQGSEA. The CDR3 has 13 residues. V lost 8 bases and J 5 bases, leaving 15 bases between the germline ends.

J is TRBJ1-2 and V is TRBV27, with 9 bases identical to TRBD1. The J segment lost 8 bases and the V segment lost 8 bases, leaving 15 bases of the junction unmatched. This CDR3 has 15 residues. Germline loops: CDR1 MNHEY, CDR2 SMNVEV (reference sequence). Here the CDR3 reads CASLSLGLTGGGYTF. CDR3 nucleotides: TGTGCCAGCCTAAGTTTAGGGTTGACAGGGGGAGGCTACACCTTC.

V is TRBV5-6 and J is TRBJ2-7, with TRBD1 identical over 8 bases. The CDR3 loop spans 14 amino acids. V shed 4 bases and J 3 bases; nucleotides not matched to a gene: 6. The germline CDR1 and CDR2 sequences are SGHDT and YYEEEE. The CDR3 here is CASSPGTGFYEQYF. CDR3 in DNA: TGTGCCAGCAGCCCGGGGACAGGATTCTACGAGCAGTACTTC.

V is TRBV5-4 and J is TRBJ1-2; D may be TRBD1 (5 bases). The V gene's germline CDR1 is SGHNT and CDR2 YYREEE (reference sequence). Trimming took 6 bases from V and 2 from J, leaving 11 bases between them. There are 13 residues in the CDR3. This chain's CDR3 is CASNRNKNYGYTF. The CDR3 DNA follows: TGTGCCAGCAACAGGAACAAAAACTATGGCTACACCTTC. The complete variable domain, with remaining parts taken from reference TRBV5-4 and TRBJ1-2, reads ETGVTQSPTHLIKTRGQQVTLRCSSQSGHNTVSWYQQALGQGPQFIFQYYREEENGRGNFPPRFSGLQFPNYSSELNVNALELDDSALYLCASNRNKNYGYTFGSGTRLTVV.

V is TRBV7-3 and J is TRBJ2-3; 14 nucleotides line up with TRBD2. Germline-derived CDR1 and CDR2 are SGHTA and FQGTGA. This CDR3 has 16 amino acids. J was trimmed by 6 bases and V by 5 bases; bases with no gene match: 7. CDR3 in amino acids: CASSLRLAGGLDTQYF. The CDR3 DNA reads TGTGCCAGCAGCCTCCGACTAGCGGGAGGGCTGGATACGCAGTATTTT. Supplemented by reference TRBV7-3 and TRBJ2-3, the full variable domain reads GAGVSQTPSNKVTEKGKYVELRCDPISGHTALYWYRQSLGQGPEFLIYFQGTGAADDSGLPNDRFFAVRPEGSVSTLKIQRTERGDSAVYLCASSLRLAGGLDTQYFGPGTRLTVL.

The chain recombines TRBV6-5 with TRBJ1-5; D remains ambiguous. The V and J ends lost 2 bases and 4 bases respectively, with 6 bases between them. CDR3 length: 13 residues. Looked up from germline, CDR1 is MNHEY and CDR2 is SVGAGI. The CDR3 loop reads CASSYGGNQPQHF. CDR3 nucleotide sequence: TGTGCCAGCAGTTACGGCGGAAATCAGCCCCAGCATTTT.

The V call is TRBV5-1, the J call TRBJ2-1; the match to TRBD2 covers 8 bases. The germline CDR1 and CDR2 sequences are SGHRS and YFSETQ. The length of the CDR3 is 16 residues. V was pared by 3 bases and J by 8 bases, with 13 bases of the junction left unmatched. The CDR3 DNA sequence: TGCGCCAGCAGCTCGTTAGCGGGATCGTCAGAGTATGAGCAGTTCTTC. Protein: CASSSLAGSSEYEQFF.

CDR3 residues: CASSPSAGSSYEQYF. CDR3 sequence (DNA): TGCGCCAGCAGCCCAAGTGCGGGAAGCTCCTACGAGCAGTACTTC. This rearrangement joins TRBV5-1 to TRBJ2-5; possible D gene TRBD2, 6 bases. The J call could be wrong; TRBJ2-7 is a better fit for the DNA end. CDR1 SGHRS and CDR2 YFSETQ come from the germline V gene. This CDR3 is built from 15 residues.

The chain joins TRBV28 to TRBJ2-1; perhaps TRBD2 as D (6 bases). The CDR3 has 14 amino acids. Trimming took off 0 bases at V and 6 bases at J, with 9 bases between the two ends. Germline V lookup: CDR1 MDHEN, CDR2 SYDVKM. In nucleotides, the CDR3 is TGTGCCAGCAGTTTATGGTCCGGGAGCAATGAGCAGTTCTTC. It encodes CASSLWSGSNEQFF.